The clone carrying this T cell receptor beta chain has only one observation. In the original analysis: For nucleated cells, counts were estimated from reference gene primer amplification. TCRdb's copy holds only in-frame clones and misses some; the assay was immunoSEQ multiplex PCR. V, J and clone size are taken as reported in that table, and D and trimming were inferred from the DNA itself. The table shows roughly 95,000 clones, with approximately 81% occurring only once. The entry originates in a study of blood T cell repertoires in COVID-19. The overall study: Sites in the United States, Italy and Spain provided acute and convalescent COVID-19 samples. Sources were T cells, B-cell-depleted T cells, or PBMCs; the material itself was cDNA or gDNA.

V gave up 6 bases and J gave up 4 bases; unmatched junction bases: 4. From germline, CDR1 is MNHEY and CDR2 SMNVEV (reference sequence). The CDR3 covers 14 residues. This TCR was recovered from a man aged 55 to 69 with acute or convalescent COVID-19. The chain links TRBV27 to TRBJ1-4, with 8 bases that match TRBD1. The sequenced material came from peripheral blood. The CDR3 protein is CASRPGGGNEKLFF. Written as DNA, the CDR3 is TGTGCCAGCAGGCCAGGGGGCGGTAATGAAAAACTGTTTTTT.